Reported below is one T cell receptor (beta chain). The record originates from a study of early T cells in non-severe SARS-CoV-2 infection. The germline V and J ends were trimmed by 0 bases and 3 bases, with 9 bases remaining between them. CDR1 SGHDT and CDR2 YYEEEE come from the germline V gene. There are 15 residues in the CDR3. MiXCR was run by TCRdb on the 5' RACE reads, yielding one entry per CDR3 protein. Counted here are over 50,000 distinct CDR3 sequences, less than 9.5% occurring once; the ten biggest clones make up roughly a tenth. Sequenced here: whole blood, sampled at baseline. The TCR sequence derives from an adult who was a healthcare worker with PCR-confirmed SARS-CoV-2 infection or an uninfected control (not recorded which). The chain uses TRBV5-6 and TRBJ2-2; D not certain. CDR3 DNA: TGTGCCAGCAGCTTGGGAGGTTCCCACACCGGGGAGCTGTTTTTT. Translated: CASSLGGSHTGELFF. The complete variable domain, with remaining parts taken from reference TRBV5-6 and TRBJ2-2, reads DAGVTQSPTHLIKTRGQQVTLRCSPKSGHDTVSWYQQALGQGPQFIFQYYEEEERQRGNFPDRFSGHQFPNYSSELNVNALLLGDSALYLCASSLGGSHTGELFFGEGSRLTVL.